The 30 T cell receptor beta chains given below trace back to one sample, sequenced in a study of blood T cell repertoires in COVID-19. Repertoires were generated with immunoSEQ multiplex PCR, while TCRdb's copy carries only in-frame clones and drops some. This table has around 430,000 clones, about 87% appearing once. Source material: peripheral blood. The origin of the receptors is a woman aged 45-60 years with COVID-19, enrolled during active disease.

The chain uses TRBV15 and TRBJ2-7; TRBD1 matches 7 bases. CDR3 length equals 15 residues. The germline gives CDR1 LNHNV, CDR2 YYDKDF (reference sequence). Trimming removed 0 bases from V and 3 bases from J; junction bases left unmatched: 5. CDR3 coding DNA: TGTGCCACCAGCAGAGATCGGCACAGGGGCTACGAGCAGTACTTC. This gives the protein CATSRDRHRGYEQYF.

The CDR3 nucleotides read TGTGCCAGTAGTGGGACTACGGGGGAAAAACTGTTTTTT. Its protein is CASSGTTGEKLFF. J is TRBJ1-4 and V is TRBV19, with a weak D call TRBD1 (5 bases). The CDR3 spans 13 residues. Germline CDR1 and CDR2: LNHDA and SQIVND (reference sequence). V was cut by 5 bases and J by 8 bases, with 12 bases left in between. Full variable domain (remainder filled in from reference TRBV19 and TRBJ1-4): DGGITQSPKYLFRKEGQNVTLSCEQNLNHDAMYWYRQDPGQGLRLIYYSQIVNDFQKGDIAEGYSVSREKKESFPLTVTSAQKNPTAFYLCASSGTTGEKLFFGSGTQLSVL.

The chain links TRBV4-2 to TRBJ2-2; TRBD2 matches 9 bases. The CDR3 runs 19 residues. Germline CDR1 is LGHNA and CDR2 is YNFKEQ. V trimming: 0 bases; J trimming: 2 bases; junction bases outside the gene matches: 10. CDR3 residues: CASSQEASGGTVNTGELFF. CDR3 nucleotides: TGTGCCAGCAGCCAAGAAGCCAGCGGGGGGACCGTAAACACCGGGGAGCTGTTTTTT.

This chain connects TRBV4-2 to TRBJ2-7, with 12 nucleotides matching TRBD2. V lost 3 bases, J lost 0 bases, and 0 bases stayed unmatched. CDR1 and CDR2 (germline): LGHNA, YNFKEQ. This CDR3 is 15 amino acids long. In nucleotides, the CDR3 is TGTGCCAGCAGCCAGACTAGCGGGGGCTCCTACGAGCAGTACTTC. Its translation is CASSQTSGGSYEQYF.

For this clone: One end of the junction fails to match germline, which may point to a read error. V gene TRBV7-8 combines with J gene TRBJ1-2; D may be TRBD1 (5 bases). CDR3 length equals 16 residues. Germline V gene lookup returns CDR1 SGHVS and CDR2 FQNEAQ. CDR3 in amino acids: CASRGGSSGRDYDYTF. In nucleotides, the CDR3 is TGTGCCAGCAGGGGGGGATCTAGCGGCAGAGACTATGACTACACCTTC.

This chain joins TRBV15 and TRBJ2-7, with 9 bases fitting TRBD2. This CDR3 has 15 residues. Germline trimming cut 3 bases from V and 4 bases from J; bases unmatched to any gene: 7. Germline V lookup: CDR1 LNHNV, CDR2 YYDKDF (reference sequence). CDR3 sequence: CATSSGLAHSYEQYF. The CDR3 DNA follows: TGTGCCACCAGCAGCGGACTAGCGCATTCGTACGAGCAGTACTTC.

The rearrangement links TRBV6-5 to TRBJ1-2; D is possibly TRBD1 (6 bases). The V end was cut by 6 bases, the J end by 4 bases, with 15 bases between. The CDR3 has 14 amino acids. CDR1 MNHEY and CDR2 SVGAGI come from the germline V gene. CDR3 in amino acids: CASRPTGSGYGYTF. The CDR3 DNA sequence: TGTGCCAGCAGGCCCACAGGGAGTGGCTATGGCTACACCTTC.

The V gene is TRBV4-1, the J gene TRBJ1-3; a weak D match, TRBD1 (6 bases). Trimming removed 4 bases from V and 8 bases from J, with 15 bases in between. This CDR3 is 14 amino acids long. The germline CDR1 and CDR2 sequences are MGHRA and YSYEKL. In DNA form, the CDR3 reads TGCGCCAGCAGCCGACAGGACGGGCCGGACACCATATATTTT. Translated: CASSRQDGPDTIYF.

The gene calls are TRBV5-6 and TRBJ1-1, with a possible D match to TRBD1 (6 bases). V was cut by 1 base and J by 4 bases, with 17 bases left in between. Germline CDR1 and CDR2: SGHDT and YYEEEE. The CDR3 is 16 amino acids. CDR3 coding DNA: TGTGCCAGCAGCTTGCCGGGGGGCGCCCCCATCACTGAAGCTTTCTTT. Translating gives CASSLPGGAPITEAFF.

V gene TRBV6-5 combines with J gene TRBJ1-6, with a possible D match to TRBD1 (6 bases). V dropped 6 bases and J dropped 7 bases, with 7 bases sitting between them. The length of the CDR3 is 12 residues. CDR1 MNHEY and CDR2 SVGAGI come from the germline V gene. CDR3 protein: CASSDRNSPLHF. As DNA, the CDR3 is TGTGCCAGCAGCGACAGGAATTCACCCCTCCACTTT.

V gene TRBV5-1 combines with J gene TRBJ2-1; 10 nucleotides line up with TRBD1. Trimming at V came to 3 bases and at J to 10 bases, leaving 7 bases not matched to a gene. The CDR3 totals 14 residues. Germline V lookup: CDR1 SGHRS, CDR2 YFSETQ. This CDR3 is CASSSGQGTREQFF. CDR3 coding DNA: TGCGCCAGCAGCTCGGGACAGGGGACCCGAGAGCAGTTCTTC.

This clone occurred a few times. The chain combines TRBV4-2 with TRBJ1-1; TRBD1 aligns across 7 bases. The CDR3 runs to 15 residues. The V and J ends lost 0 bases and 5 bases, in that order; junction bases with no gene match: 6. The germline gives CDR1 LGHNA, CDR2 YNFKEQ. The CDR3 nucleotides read TGTGCCAGCAGCCAAGAGTGGACAGGTGCGACTGAAGCTTTCTTT. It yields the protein CASSQEWTGATEAFF.

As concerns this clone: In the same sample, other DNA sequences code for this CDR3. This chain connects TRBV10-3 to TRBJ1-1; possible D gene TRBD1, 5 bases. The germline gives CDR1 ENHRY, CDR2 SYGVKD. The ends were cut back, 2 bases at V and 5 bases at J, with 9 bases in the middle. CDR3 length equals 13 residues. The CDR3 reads CAISEREGTEAFF. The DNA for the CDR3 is TGTGCCATCAGTGAGAGGGAGGGGACTGAAGCTTTCTTT.

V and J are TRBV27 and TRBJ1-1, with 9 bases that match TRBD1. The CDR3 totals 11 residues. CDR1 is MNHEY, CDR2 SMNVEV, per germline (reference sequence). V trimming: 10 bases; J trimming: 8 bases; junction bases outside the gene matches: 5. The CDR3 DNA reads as TGTGCCATATGGACAGGGGTGGAAGCTTTCTTT. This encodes CAIWTGVEAFF.

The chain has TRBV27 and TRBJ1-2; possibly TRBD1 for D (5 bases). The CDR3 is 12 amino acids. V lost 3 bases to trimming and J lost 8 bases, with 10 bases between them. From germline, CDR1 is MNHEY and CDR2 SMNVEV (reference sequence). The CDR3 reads CASSLRGRGYTF. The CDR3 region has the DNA TGTGCCAGCAGTTTGCGGGGCCGGGGCTACACCTTC.

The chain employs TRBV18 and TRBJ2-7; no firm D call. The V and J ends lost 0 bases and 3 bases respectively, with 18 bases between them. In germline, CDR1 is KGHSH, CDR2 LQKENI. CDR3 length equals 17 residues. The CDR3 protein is CASSPPNSRSNGYEQYF. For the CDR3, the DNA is TGTGCCAGCTCACCACCGAACAGTCGGTCCAACGGCTACGAGCAGTACTTC.

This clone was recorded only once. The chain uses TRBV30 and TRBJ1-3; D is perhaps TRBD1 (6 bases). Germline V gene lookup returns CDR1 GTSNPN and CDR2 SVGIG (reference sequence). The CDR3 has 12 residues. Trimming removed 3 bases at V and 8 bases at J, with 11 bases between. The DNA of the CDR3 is TGTGCCTGGAGCGGTCAGGGGTACACCATATATTTT. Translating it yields CAWSGQGYTIYF.

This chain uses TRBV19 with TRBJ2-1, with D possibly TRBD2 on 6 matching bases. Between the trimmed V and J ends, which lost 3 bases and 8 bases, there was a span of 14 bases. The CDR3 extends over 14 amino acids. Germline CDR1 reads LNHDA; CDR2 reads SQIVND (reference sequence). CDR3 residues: CASSINGRGDEQFF. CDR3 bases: TGTGCCAGTAGTATCAACGGGCGCGGGGATGAGCAGTTCTTC.

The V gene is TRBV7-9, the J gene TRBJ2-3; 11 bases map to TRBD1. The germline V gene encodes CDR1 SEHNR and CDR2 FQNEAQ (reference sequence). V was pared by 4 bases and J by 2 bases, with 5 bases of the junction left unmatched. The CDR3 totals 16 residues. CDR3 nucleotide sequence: TGTGCCAGCAGCTCTGGGACAGGGGGTGCCACAGATACGCAGTATTTT. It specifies CASSSGTGGATDTQYF.

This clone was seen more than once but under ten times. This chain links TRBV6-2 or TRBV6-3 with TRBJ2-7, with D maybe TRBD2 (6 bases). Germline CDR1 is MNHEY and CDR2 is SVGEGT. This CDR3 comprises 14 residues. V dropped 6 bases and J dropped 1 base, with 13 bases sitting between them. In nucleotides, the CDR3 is TGTGCCAGCAGCCCATCCGGGACTTCCTACGAGCAGTACTTC. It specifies CASSPSGTSYEQYF.

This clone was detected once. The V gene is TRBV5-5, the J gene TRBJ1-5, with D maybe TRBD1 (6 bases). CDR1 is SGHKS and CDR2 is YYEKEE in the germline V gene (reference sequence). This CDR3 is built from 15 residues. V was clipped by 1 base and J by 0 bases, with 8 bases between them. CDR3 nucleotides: TGTGCCAGCAGCTTGACAGGGCATAGCAATCAGCCCCAGCATTTT. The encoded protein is CASSLTGHSNQPQHF.

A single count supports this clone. DNA of the CDR3: TGTGCCAGTAGTATAGTTACGAACAGTGTTCTCTACGAGCAGTACTTC. This translates into CASSIVTNSVLYEQYF. The V gene is TRBV19, the J gene TRBJ2-7; D gene uncertain. Germline lookup yields CDR1 LNHDA and CDR2 SQIVND (reference sequence). V lost 1 base, J lost 3 bases, and 16 bases lay in between. This CDR3 is built from 16 residues.

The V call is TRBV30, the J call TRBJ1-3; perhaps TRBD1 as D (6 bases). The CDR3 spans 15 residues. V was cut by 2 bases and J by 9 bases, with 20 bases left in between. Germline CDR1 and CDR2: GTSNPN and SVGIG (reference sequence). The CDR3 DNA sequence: TGTGCCTGGAGTTCCGACAGGTTTCCTGATGGCACCATATATTTT. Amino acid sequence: CAWSSDRFPDGTIYF.

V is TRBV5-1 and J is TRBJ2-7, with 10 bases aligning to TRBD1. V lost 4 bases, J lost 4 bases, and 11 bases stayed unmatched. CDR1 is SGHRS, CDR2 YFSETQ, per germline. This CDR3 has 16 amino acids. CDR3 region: CASSRVVGQGLYEQYF. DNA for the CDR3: TGCGCCAGCAGCCGGGTAGTGGGACAGGGGCTATACGAGCAGTACTTC.

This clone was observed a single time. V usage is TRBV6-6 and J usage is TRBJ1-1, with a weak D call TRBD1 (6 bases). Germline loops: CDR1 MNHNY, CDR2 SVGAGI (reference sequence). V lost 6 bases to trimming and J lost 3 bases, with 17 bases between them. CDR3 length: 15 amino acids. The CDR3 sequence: CASRGPTGRDTEAFF. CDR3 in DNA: TGTGCCAGCAGGGGACCAACAGGGAGGGACACTGAAGCTTTCTTT.

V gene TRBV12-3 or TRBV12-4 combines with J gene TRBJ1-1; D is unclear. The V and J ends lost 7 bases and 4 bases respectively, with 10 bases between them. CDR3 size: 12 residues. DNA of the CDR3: TGTGCCAGCATGGAGGGTGGCACTGAAGCTTTCTTT. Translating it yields CASMEGGTEAFF.

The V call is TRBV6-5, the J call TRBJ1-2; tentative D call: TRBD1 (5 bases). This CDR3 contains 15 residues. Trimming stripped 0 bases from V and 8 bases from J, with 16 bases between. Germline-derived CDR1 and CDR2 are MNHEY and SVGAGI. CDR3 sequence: CASSYSWGSSQGYTF. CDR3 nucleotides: TGTGCCAGCAGTTACTCCTGGGGCTCCTCCCAGGGCTACACCTTC.

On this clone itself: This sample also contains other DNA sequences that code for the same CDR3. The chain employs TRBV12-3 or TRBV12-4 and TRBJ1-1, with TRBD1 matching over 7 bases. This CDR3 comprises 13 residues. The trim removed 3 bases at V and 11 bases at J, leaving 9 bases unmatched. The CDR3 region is CASSFRGGTEAFF. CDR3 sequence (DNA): TGTGCCAGCAGTTTCAGGGGTGGGACAGAGGCTTTCTTT.

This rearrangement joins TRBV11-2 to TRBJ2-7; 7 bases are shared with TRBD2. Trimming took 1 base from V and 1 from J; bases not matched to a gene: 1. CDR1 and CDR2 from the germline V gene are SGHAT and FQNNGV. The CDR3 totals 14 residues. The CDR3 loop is CASSLGLASYEQYF. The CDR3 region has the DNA TGTGCCAGCAGCTTAGGACTAGCTTCCTACGAGCAGTACTTC.

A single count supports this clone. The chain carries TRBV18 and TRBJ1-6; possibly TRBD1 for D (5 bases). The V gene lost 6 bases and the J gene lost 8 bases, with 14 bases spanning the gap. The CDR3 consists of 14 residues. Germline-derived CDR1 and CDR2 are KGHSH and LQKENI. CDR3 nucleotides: TGTGCCAGCTCGCGGGACCCTACTGATTCACCCCTCCACTTT. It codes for CASSRDPTDSPLHF.